The 18 T cell receptor beta chains below come from one sample, sequenced in a study of neurological immune-mediated disorders. Using its own MiXCR run on the 5' RACE reads, TCRdb lists one record per CDR3 protein. The sample yields tens of thousands of distinct CDR3 sequences, more than 9.5% seen once. Specified time point: longitudinal time-point 3. The sample comprised PBMCs. The receptors were sampled from a male donor with HTLV-1-associated myelopathy (HAM/TSP).

This clonotype was detected many times. The genes are TRBV5-1 and TRBJ2-1, with 10 bases fitting TRBD2. The ends lost 4 bases at V and 6 bases at J; junction bases unmatched: 13. Germline V gene lookup returns CDR1 SGHRS and CDR2 YFSETQ. The CDR3 length is 17 residues. The CDR3 loop reads CASSKDQRGGLFNEQFF. CDR3 bases: TGCGCCAGCAGCAAGGACCAGCGGGGGGGTTTGTTCAATGAGCAGTTCTTC.

This clonotype appeared many times. J is TRBJ1-5 and V is TRBV5-5; D unclear. Per germline, CDR1 SGHKS and CDR2 YYEKEE (reference sequence). The ends were cut back, 3 bases at V and 7 bases at J, with 11 bases in the middle. The CDR3 has 13 amino acids. CDR3 region: CASSSSFRQPQHF. The CDR3 DNA reads as TGTGCCAGCAGCTCCTCTTTCAGGCAGCCCCAGCATTTT.

Comments on this clonotype: This may arise from a read error, as a much more abundant clone is one base away. The chain couples TRBV6-5 to TRBJ1-1, with 9 bases matching TRBD1. V was pared by 10 bases and J by 4 bases, with 7 bases of the junction left unmatched. Germline V gene lookup returns CDR1 MNHEY and CDR2 SVGAGI. This CDR3 is 13 amino acids long. The CDR3 reads CANRQTGGTEAFF. In DNA form, the CDR3 reads TGTGCCAACAGGCAGACAGGGGGCACTGAAGCTTTCTTT.

The table lists this clonotype with many counts. This chain joins TRBV12-3 or TRBV12-4 and TRBJ2-4, with D perhaps TRBD1 (5 bases). V lost 1 base and J 0 bases, leaving 13 bases between the germline ends. The CDR3 extends over 17 amino acids. This CDR3 is CASSLGVGALAKNIQYF. The CDR3 DNA reads TGTGCCAGCAGTTTAGGGGTAGGGGCCCTAGCCAAAAACATTCAGTACTTC.

This clonotype has a count of ten or more. The chain carries TRBV28 and TRBJ2-1; tentative D call: TRBD2 (5 bases). The V end was cut by 5 bases, the J end by 0 bases, with 11 bases between. CDR1 MDHEN and CDR2 SYDVKM come from the germline V gene. This CDR3 comprises 15 residues. The CDR3, as DNA: TGTGCCAGCAGTCCGGGGTTTAGCTCCTACAATGAGCAGTTCTTC. It translates to CASSPGFSSYNEQFF.

This clonotype was seen many times. The rearrangement uses TRBV7-8 and TRBJ1-1, with TRBD1 identical over 8 bases. Germline values: CDR1 SGHVS, CDR2 FQNEAQ. V was clipped by 5 bases and J by 0 bases; unmatched bases: 5. This CDR3 comprises 15 residues. CDR3 protein: CASSTGQGLNTEAFF. CDR3 DNA: TGTGCCAGCAGCACTGGACAGGGATTGAACACTGAAGCTTTCTTT.

This clonotype was seen ten or more times. J is TRBJ1-5 and V is TRBV11-2; the D gene is possibly TRBD1 (5 bases). Germline assignment: CDR1 SGHAT and CDR2 FQNNGV. This CDR3 contains 14 residues. V dropped 2 bases and J dropped 3 bases, with 8 bases sitting between them. DNA for the CDR3: TGTGCCAGCAGCTTAATAGGGGACAATCAGCCCCAGCATTTT. Translating it yields CASSLIGDNQPQHF. Filled out from reference TRBV11-2 and TRBJ1-5, the complete variable domain reads EAGVAQSPRYKIIEKRQSVAFWCNPISGHATLYWYQQILGQGPKLLIQFQNNGVVDDSQLPKDRFSAERLKGVDSTLKIQPAKLEDSAVYLCASSLIGDNQPQHFGDGTRLSIL.

This clonotype was seen at least ten times. The chain is built from TRBV7-2 and TRBJ1-6, with D possibly being TRBD1 (6 bases). CDR3 length: 17 amino acids. V was pared by 1 base and J by 2 bases, with 12 bases between. Germline V gives CDR1 SGHTA, CDR2 FQGNSA. The CDR3 DNA is TGTGCCAGCAGCTTAGGAGGGGGGCGCCCCTATAATTCACCCCTCCACTTT. This encodes CASSLGGGRPYNSPLHF.

For this clonotype: A much larger clonotype is one base distant, so this may be a read error. The V call is TRBV5-1, the J call TRBJ2-2; the match to TRBD2 covers 12 bases. This CDR3 has 17 residues. Germline loops: CDR1 SGHRS, CDR2 YFSETQ. This CDR3 reads CASSPALAGGNTGEQFF. In DNA, the CDR3 is TGCGCCAGCAGCCCCGCCCTAGCGGGGGGGAACACCGGGGAGCAGTTTTTT. Drawing the rest from reference TRBV5-1 and TRBJ2-2, the complete variable domain is KAGVTQTPRYLIKTRGQQVTLSCSPISGHRSVSWYQQTPGQGLQFLFEYFSETQRNKGNFPGRFSGRQFSNSRSEMNVSTLELGDSALYLCASSPALAGGNTGEQFFGEGSRLTVL.

In its sample, this clonotype was seen many times. The chain couples TRBV6-2 or TRBV6-3 to TRBJ1-5, with TRBD1 identical over 8 bases. The CDR3 spans 13 residues. Germline V gene sequence: CDR1 MNHEY, CDR2 SVGEGT. After removal of 10 bases from V and 3 bases from J, the junction contained 5 bases not matched to a gene. CDR3: CAMGDRFNQPQHF. In nucleotides, the CDR3 is TGTGCCATGGGGGACAGGTTCAATCAGCCCCAGCATTTT.

This clonotype was seen many times. At one end, the junction sequence differs from germline, possibly due to a read error. V and J are TRBV6-1 and TRBJ2-7; D remains ambiguous. The germline V gene has CDR1 MNHNS and CDR2 SASEGT. There are 11 residues in the CDR3. DNA for the CDR3: TGTGTCAGCAGTGCCGGACGAGAGCAGTACTTC. Translation gives CVSSAGREQYF.

V and J are TRBV10-3 and TRBJ2-3, with 9 bases that match TRBD2. V lost 4 bases to trimming and J lost 2 bases; unmatched junction nucleotides: 7. The germline CDR1 and CDR2 sequences are ENHRY and SYGVKD. The length of the CDR3 is 16 residues. CDR3 DNA: TGTGCCATCAGTGCCCCCTTAGCGGGGGCCACAGATACGCAGTATTTT. It translates to CAISAPLAGATDTQYF.

This clonotype occurred many times. The chain recombines TRBV9 with TRBJ1-2; unclear D gene. Germline-derived CDR1 and CDR2 are SGDLS and YYNGEE. The CDR3 has 12 amino acids. Trimming took 7 bases from V and 4 from J, leaving 11 bases between them. This chain's CDR3 is CASRAQSYGYTF. As DNA, the CDR3 is TGTGCCAGCCGGGCACAGAGCTATGGCTACACCTTC.

There are many counts of this clonotype. This chain uses TRBV5-1 with TRBJ2-3, with 8 bases matching TRBD1. The trim removed 5 bases at V and 4 bases at J, leaving 6 bases unmatched. The length of the CDR3 is 14 residues. CDR1 is SGHRS and CDR2 is YFSETQ in the germline V gene. The CDR3 loop is CASRGQGGADTQYF. The CDR3 region has the DNA TGCGCCAGCAGAGGACAGGGAGGCGCAGATACGCAGTATTTT.

This clonotype was recorded at least ten times. The chain combines TRBV7-2 with TRBJ2-7; 8 nucleotides line up with TRBD1. In germline, CDR1 is SGHTA, CDR2 FQGNSA. After removal of 1 base from V and 7 bases from J, the junction contained 9 bases not matched to a gene. This CDR3 has 15 amino acids. CDR3 region: CASSLDQGASREQYF. The DNA of the CDR3 is TGTGCCAGCAGCTTAGATCAGGGGGCGTCGCGGGAGCAGTACTTC.

There are many counts of this clonotype. The CDR3 DNA reads TGCAGTGCTAGTAATTCTGGGGCGGGGACCGGGGAGCTGTTTTTT. The encoded protein is CSASNSGAGTGELFF. The chain has TRBV20-1 and TRBJ2-2; TRBD2 is a possible D gene (6 bases). The length of the CDR3 is 15 residues. Germline CDR1 and CDR2: DFQATT and SNEGSKA (reference sequence). V was cut by 3 bases and J by 5 bases, with 16 bases left in between.

This clonotype was counted a single time. A read error may be the cause here, since a much bigger clone is one base away. The chain couples TRBV20-1 to TRBJ2-1, with D perhaps being TRBD1 or TRBD2 (5 bases each). The CDR3 totals 14 residues. Per germline, CDR1 DFQATT and CDR2 SNEGSKA (reference sequence). V was pared by 3 bases and J by 3 bases, with 12 bases between. CDR3: CSASGQADYNEQFF. The CDR3 coding sequence is TGCAGTGCTAGCGGACAAGCGGACTACAATGAGCAGTTCTTC.

The V call is TRBV10-3, the J call TRBJ1-2, with D maybe TRBD1 (6 bases). From germline, CDR1 is ENHRY and CDR2 SYGVKD. The germline V and J ends were trimmed by 6 bases and 2 bases, with 10 bases remaining between them. This CDR3 has 13 residues. CDR3 sequence: CAIRGAGNYGYTF. The CDR3 DNA reads as TGTGCCATCAGGGGGGCAGGGAACTATGGCTACACCTTC.